Listed below are T cell receptor beta chains from one sample, sequenced in a study of beta chain features in type 1 diabetes. Assay used: immunoSEQ multiplex PCR; TCRdb lists only in-frame clones, some missing. The top ten clones hold 0.035% to 0.045% of a sample with 500,000 to 850,000 clones, roughly 13% of them seen once. Sequencing was done on a sample of naive CD4+ T cells from blood. The source is a man aged 18 to 29 with type 1 diabetes. Both conserved end residues are part of each CDR3. The D gene is left open where the match is weak. Rows give clone size only sometimes, using once, few, many, or a class for an expanded clone.

d_call	j_call	v_call	clone_size	cdr3_nt	cdr3_aa
TRBD1	TRBJ2-7	TRBV4-1	few	TGCGCCAGCAGCCAAGATGTGTCCCGGGACAGATTTTCCTACGAGCAGTACTTC	CASSQDVSRDRFSYEQYF
TRBD2	TRBJ2-1	TRBV27	few	TGTGCCAGCAGTTTAAGTCTAGCGGGAGGGCCATGGAAGGGTGAGCAGTTCTTC	CASSLSLAGGPWKGEQFF
-	TRBJ2-7	TRBV29-1	few	TGCAGCGTTGAAGATCAGATGGAGGACGAGCAGTACTTC	CSVEDQMEDEQYF
-	TRBJ2-7	TRBV29-1	-	TGCAGCGTTCAGGGCTCCTACGAGCAGTACTTC	CSVQGSYEQYF
-	TRBJ2-2	TRBV7-7	-	TGTGCTAGCAGCCCCCGTGAGAACACCGGGGAGCTGTTTTTT	CASSPRENTGELFF
TRBD2	TRBJ2-1	TRBV19	-	TGTGCCAGTAGTATATCTGGGACTAGCAGTTACAATGAGCAGTTCTTC	CASSISGTSSYNEQFF
-	TRBJ2-1	TRBV11-2	few	TGTGCCAGCAGCTTTCTCGGCAGCGGCGGCCGAGGCAATGAGCAGTTCTTC	CASSFLGSGGRGNEQFF
-	TRBJ2-7	TRBV1	-	TGCACCAGCAGCCTTAACAATGGGCTAGCTGGGGACGAGCAGTACTTC	CTSSLNNGLAGDEQYF
-	TRBJ1-5	TRBV30	few	TGTGCCTGGAGTGTCAGGGTGCAGCAGCCCCAGCATTTT	CAWSVRVQQPQHF
-	TRBJ2-4	TRBV29-1	-	TGCAGCGGGGGGAACCCCCGGGACATTCAGTACTTC	CSGGNPRDIQYF
-	TRBJ1-4	TRBV14	-	TGTGCCAGCAGCTTTAGGTTGGGAACTAATGAAAAACTGTTTTTT	CASSFRLGTNEKLFF
-	TRBJ1-1	TRBV30	few	TGTGCCTGGAGTGTAGTCTTTGGTACTGAAGCTTTCTTT	CAWSVVFGTEAFF
-	TRBJ2-5	TRBV6-1	-	TGTGCCAGCAGTGAACTAGATTGGTACCAAGAGACCCAGTACTTC	CASSELDWYQETQYF
TRBD2	TRBJ2-7	TRBV6-6	-	TGTGCCAGCATCCCAGGAAGGTCTAGCGGGATCTACGAGCAGTACTTC	CASIPGRSSGIYEQYF
-	TRBJ2-1	TRBV4-1	few	TGCGCCAGCAGCCAACAGGGACTGAATACCTACAATGAGCAGTTCTTC	CASSQQGLNTYNEQFF
-	TRBJ2-2	TRBV5-1	few	TGCGCCAGCAGCTGGGACATGAACACCGGGGAGCTGTTTTTT	CASSWDMNTGELFF
TRBD2	TRBJ2-5	TRBV30	few	TGTGCCTGGACGCTAGCGGGAGCCGAGACCCAGTACTTC	CAWTLAGAETQYF
-	TRBJ1-5	TRBV27	few	TGTGCCAGCAGTCCTTGGGGACAGCCCCAGCATTTT	CASSPWGQPQHF
TRBD2	TRBJ2-5	TRBV6-4	few	TGTGCCAGCAGTTTAGCGGGGGGAGAGACCCAGTACTTC	CASSLAGGETQYF
-	TRBJ2-7	TRBV30	-	TGTGCCTGGAGTGTGACTATCCTTTCCTACGAGCAGTACTTC	CAWSVTILSYEQYF
-	TRBJ2-7	TRBV30	few	TGTGCCTGGAGCCGGGACTCCGGCTACGAGCAGTACTTC	CAWSRDSGYEQYF
-	TRBJ2-5	TRBV11-3	-	TGTGCCAGCAGCTTCTCCCAGAGCGAGACCCAGTACTTC	CASSFSQSETQYF
-	TRBJ2-3	TRBV20-1	few	TGCAGTGCTAGAGACGGGGATACGCAGTATTTT	CSARDGDTQYF
TRBD2	TRBJ2-3	TRBV7-2	few	TGTGCCAGCAGCTTAGCAGTCGGGGGGAGCACAGATACGCAGTATTTT	CASSLAVGGSTDTQYF
-	TRBJ2-1	TRBV5-1	few	TGCGCCAGCAGCTTGGCTCCGGGGCTAAACTACAATGAGCAGTTCTTC	CASSLAPGLNYNEQFF
-	TRBJ1-1	TRBV5-1	few	TGCGCCAGCAGCTATGAAGGGACCACTGAAGCTTTCTTT	CASSYEGTTEAFF
-	TRBJ1-5	TRBV6-7	-	TGTGCCAGCAGTTCCCTTGGACCCGAAGGGGCGAGCAATCAGCCCCAGCATTTT	CASSSLGPEGASNQPQHF
TRBD1	TRBJ1-2	TRBV10-3	-	TGTGCCATCGGACAGGGCTATGGCTACACCTTC	CAIGQGYGYTF
-	TRBJ2-5	TRBV27	few	TGTGCCAGCAGTTTATCGGGTTGGGAGACCCAGTACTTC	CASSLSGWETQYF
-	TRBJ1-1	TRBV7-9	few	TGTGCCAGCAGCTTTAGCCCTAGTGGGGGACGAGCTTTCTTT	CASSFSPSGGRAFF
-	TRBJ1-4	TRBV6-5	-	TGTGCCAGCAGTTACCGCGGGGGGGGGAATGAAAAACTGTTTTTT	CASSYRGGGNEKLFF
-	TRBJ1-6	TRBV27	few	TGTGCCAGCAGTCGATGGGACGGAAATTCACCCCTCCACTTT	CASSRWDGNSPLHF
-	TRBJ1-2	TRBV10-3	-	TGTGCCATCAGTGAGCCCGAAGAAGCCTATGGCTACACCTTC	CAISEPEEAYGYTF
-	TRBJ1-2	TRBV4-1	few	TGCGCCAGCAGCGCGGGGAGTGCGGTATATGGCTACACCTTC	CASSAGSAVYGYTF
TRBD1	TRBJ1-2	TRBV30	-	TGTGCCTGGAGTTCACTCACAGGGGTGGATGGCTACACCTTC	CAWSSLTGVDGYTF
TRBD1	TRBJ1-2	TRBV18	-	TGTGCCAGCTCACGGGACAGCCTATATGGCTACACCTTC	CASSRDSLYGYTF
-	TRBJ2-1	TRBV10-3	few	TGTGCCATCAAGGGGCGAGACTACAATGAGCAGTTCTTC	CAIKGRDYNEQFF
-	TRBJ1-6	TRBV2	few	TGTGCCAGCCTGATCGAGGAGGGCGATTCACCCCTCCACTTT	CASLIEEGDSPLHF
-	TRBJ2-3	TRBV7-2	-	TGTGCCAGCAGCTCCCAGGTGACAGATACGCAGTATTTT	CASSSQVTDTQYF
TRBD1	TRBJ1-1	TRBV18	-	TGTGCCAGCTCACCCCTTGGACAGGGGAACACTGAAGCTTTCTTT	CASSPLGQGNTEAFF
-	TRBJ2-7	TRBV30	-	TGTGCCTGGAGTGTACGAGGACGGTGGGAGCAGTACTTC	CAWSVRGRWEQYF
-	TRBJ2-7	TRBV9	few	TGTGCCAGCAGCGTAGCGGGCACAGGGCTTTACGAGCAGTACTTC	CASSVAGTGLYEQYF
-	TRBJ2-7	TRBV18	few	TGTGCCAGCTCACCTTTTGCCCGGACTGCGAAGCTTCCCGAGCAGTACTTC	CASSPFARTAKLPEQYF
-	TRBJ2-3	TRBV11-2	-	TGTGCCAGCAGCTTAGGAGACACAGATACGCAGTATTTT	CASSLGDTDTQYF
-	TRBJ2-5	TRBV5-1	-	TGCGCCAGCAGCTTGGGTACTCCTCGTGGGGAGACCCAGTACTTC	CASSLGTPRGETQYF
TRBD1	TRBJ1-6	TRBV27	-	TGTGCCAGCAGGGACAGGACTAATTCACCCCTCCACTTT	CASRDRTNSPLHF
TRBD2	TRBJ2-3	TRBV29-1	-	TGCAGCGTTGGGACTAGCGGGACAGATACGCAGTATTTT	CSVGTSGTDTQYF
-	TRBJ2-7	TRBV6-6	-	TGTGCCAGCACTCCGAGGGGTGACGAGCAGTACTTC	CASTPRGDEQYF
TRBD1	TRBJ2-1	TRBV7-2	-	TGTGCCAGCAGCTTAGCCAGGGGGAATGAGCAGTTCTTC	CASSLARGNEQFF
TRBD2	TRBJ2-5	TRBV14	few	TGTGCCAGCGGTCGCGCTGCGGGAGGCGCAGAGACCCAGTACTTC	CASGRAAGGAETQYF
-	TRBJ1-6	TRBV7-2	few	TGTGCCAGCAGTCCTGATTGGGGGGGCTCCCATGGTTCACCCCTCCACTTT	CASSPDWGGSHGSPLHF
TRBD2	TRBJ2-7	TRBV29-1	few	TGCAGCGTTGGTCGTATTGGAGCGGGAGGGCCCGGCGAGCAGTACTTC	CSVGRIGAGGPGEQYF
-	TRBJ2-7	TRBV5-1	-	TGCGCCAGCAAGAGGGAATACGAGCAGTACTTC	CASKREYEQYF
TRBD2	TRBJ2-2	TRBV10-3	many	TGTGCCATCACCCCGATAGCGGGAGGGCCTTGGGAGCTGTTTTTT	CAITPIAGGPWELFF
-	TRBJ2-5	TRBV7-2	few	TGTGCCAGCAGTAGGGTTGAGACCCAGTACTTC	CASSRVETQYF